Sequencing of this T cell receptor beta chain was carried out in a study of cytomegalovirus exposure and HLA in healthy donors. V lost 5 bases and J lost 2, with 6 bases in between. The CDR3 consists of 12 residues. Germline-derived CDR1 and CDR2 are MNHEY and SMNVEV (reference sequence). Sequencing was performed with immunoSEQ multiplex PCR; in TCRdb, only in-frame clones are kept and a portion is missing. The table records nearly 110,000 clones, around 89% of them present only once. The chain joins TRBV27 to TRBJ2-5; no definite D call. The receptor's source is a woman aged 18-35 years in good health and CMV-seropositive. Sequenced input: PBMCs. DNA of the CDR3: TGTGCCAGCAGTCACACGCAAGAGACCCAGTACTTC. This codes for CASSHTQETQYF.